This T cell receptor beta chain was sequenced in a study of blood T cells in healthy people across ages. Every participating donor contributed about 10 milliliters of peripheral blood through a draw. CDR3 length: 12 amino acids. Looked up from germline, CDR1 is LGHDT and CDR2 is YNNKEL (reference sequence). Trimming left V 7 bases short and J 3 bases short, with 6 bases between. A sample-barcoded 5' primer and a J-beta primer mix were used in a second PCR of roughly 7 to 11 cycles. A single record per CDR3 protein comes from TCRdb applying MiXCR to the 5' RACE reads. The table shows around 620,000 distinct CDR3 sequences, with approximately 27% occurring only once. This clonotype showed up many times.

The specimen was blood. This chain links TRBV3-1 with TRBJ1-4; D unclear. This receptor was taken from an older woman in good health. The CDR3 sequence: CASTTANEKLFF. CDR3 nucleotides: TGTGCCAGCACTACGGCTAATGAAAAACTGTTTTTT.